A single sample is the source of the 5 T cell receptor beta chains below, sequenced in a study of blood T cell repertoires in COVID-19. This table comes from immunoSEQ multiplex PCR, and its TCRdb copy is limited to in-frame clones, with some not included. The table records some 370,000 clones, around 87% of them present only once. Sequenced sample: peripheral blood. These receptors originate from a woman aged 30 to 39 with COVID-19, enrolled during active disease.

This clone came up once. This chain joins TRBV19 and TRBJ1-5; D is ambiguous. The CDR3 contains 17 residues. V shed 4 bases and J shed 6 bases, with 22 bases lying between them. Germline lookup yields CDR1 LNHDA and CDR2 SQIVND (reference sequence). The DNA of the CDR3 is TGTGCCAGTAGTACTAGGACCCCCCGAGGTGCGGGTCAGCCCCAGCATTTT. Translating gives CASSTRTPRGAGQPQHF.

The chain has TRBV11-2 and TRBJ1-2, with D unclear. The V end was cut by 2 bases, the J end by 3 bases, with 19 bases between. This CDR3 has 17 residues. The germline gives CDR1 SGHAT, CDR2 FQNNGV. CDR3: CASSLYGLRASDYGYTF. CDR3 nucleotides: TGTGCCAGCAGCTTATACGGGCTGAGGGCTTCGGACTATGGCTACACCTTC.

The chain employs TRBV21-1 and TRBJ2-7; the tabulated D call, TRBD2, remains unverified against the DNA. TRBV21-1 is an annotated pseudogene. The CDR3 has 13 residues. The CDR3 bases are TGTGCCAGGGGGACCGGGAGGGGCCACGAGCAGTACTTC. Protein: CARGTGRGHEQYF.

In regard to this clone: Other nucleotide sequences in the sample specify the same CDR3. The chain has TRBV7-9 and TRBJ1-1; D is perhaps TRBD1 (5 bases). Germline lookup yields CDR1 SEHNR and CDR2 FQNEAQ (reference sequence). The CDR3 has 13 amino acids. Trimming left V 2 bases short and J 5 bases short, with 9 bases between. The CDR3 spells CASSLQGGTEAFF. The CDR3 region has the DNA TGTGCCAGCAGCTTACAGGGTGGAACTGAAGCTTTCTTT.

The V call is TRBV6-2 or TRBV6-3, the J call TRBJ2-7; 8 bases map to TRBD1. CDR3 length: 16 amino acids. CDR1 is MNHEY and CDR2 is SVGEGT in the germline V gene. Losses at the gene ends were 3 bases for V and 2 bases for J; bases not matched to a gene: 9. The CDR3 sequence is CASSYSRTGNAYEQYF. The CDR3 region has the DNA TGTGCCAGCAGTTATTCAAGGACAGGGAATGCCTACGAGCAGTACTTC.